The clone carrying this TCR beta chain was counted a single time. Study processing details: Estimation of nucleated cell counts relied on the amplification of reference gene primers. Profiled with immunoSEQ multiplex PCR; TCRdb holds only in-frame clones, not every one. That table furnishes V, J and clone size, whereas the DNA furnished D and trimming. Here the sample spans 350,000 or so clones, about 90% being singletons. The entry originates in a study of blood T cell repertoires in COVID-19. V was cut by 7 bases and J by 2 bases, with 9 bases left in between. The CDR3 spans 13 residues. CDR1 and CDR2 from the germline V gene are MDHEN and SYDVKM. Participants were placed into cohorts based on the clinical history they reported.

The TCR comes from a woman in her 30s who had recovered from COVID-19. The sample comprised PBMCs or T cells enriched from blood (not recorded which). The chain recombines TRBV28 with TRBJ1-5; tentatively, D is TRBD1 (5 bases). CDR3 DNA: TGTGCCAGCACTGGGACTCGCAATCAGCCCCAGCATTTT. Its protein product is CASTGTRNQPQHF.